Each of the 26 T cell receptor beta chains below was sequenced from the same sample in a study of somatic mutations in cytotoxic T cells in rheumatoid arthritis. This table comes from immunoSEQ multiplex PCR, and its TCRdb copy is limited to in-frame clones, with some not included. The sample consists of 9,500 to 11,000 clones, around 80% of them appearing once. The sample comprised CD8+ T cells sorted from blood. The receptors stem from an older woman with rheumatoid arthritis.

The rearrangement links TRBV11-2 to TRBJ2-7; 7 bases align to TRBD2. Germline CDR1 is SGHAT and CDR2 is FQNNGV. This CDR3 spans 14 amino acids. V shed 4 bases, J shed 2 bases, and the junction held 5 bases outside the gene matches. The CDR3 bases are TGTGCCAGCAGCTCCCGGGACTATACCTACGAGCAGTACTTC. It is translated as CASSSRDYTYEQYF. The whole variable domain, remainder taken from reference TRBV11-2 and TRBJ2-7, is EAGVAQSPRYKIIEKRQSVAFWCNPISGHATLYWYQQILGQGPKLLIQFQNNGVVDDSQLPKDRFSAERLKGVDSTLKIQPAKLEDSAVYLCASSSRDYTYEQYFGPGTRLTVT.

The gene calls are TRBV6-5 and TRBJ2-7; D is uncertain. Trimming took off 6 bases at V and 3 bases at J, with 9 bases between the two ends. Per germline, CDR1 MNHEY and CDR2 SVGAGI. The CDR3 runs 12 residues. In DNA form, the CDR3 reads TGTGCCAGCAGCCGACCGGGCTACGAGCAGTACTTC. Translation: CASSRPGYEQYF.

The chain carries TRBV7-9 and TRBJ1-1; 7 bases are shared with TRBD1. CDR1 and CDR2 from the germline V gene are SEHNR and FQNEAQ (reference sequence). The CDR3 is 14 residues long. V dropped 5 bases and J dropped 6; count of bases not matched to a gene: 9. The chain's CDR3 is CASSLPQGSSEAFF. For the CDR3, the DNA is TGTGCCAGCAGCCTACCACAGGGGAGTTCTGAAGCTTTCTTT. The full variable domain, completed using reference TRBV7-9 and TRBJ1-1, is DTGVSQNPRHKITKRGQNVTFRCDPISEHNRLYWYRQTLGQGPEFLTYFQNEAQLEKSRLLSDRFSAERPKGSFSTLEIQRTEQGDSAMYLCASSLPQGSSEAFFGQGTRLTVV.

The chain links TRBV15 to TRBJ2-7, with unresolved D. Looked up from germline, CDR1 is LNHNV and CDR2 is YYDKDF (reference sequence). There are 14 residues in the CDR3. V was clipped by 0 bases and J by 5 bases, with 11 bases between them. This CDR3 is CATSRDEANDEQYF. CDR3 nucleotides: TGTGCCACCAGCAGAGATGAGGCCAACGACGAGCAGTACTTC. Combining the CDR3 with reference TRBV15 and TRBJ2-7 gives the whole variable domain DAMVIQNPRYQVTQFGKPVTLSCSQTLNHNVMYWYQQKSSQAPKLLFHYYDKDFNNEADTPDNFQSRRPNTSFCFLDIRSPGLGDTAMYLCATSRDEANDEQYFGPGTRLTVT.

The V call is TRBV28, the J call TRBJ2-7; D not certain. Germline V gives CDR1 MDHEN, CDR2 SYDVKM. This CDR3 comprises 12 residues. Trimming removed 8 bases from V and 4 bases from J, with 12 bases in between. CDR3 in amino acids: CASDGGPYEQYF. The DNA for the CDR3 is TGTGCCAGCGACGGTGGGCCTTACGAGCAGTACTTC.

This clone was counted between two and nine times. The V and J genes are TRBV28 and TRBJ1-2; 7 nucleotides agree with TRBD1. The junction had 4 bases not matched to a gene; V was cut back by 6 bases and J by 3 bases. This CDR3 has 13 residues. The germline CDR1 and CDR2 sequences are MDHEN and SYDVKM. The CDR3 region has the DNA TGTGCCAGCAGCCCCGACAGGGACTATGGCTACACCTTC. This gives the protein CASSPDRDYGYTF.

CDR3 amino acids: CASSLGQLAGNEQFF. CDR3 in DNA: TGTGCCAGCAGCTTAGGCCAACTAGCGGGAAATGAGCAGTTCTTC. The V and J genes are TRBV11-2 and TRBJ2-1; 10 bases line up with TRBD2. The germline V gene has CDR1 SGHAT and CDR2 FQNNGV. The CDR3 is 15 residues long. V lost 1 base and J lost 7; bases outside the gene matches: 4.

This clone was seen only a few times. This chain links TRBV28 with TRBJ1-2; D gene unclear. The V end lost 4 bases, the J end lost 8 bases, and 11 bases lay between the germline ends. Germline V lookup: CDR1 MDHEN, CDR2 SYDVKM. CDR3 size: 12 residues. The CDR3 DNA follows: TGTGCCAGCAGTTGGCCGGGGAACGGCTACACCTTC. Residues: CASSWPGNGYTF.

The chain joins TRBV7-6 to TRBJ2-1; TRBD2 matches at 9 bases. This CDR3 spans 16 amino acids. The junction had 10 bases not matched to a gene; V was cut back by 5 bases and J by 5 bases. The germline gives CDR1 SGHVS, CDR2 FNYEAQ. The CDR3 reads CASSLFSSGSHNEQFF. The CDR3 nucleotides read TGTGCCAGCAGCCTGTTCAGTAGCGGGAGCCACAATGAGCAGTTCTTC.

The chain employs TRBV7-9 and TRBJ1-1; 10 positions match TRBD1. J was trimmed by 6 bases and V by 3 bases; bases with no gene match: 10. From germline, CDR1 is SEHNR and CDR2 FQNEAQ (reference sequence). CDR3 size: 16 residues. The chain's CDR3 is CASSFAPGQGFPEAFF. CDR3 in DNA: TGTGCCAGCAGCTTTGCCCCGGGACAGGGGTTCCCTGAAGCTTTCTTT.

For the CDR3, the DNA is TGTGCCAGCAGCCAAGATCTCCTTTCTGGAAACACCATATATTTT. The encoded protein is CASSQDLLSGNTIYF. The chain links TRBV4-2 to TRBJ1-3; D not certain. The V gene lost 0 bases and the J gene lost 1 base, with 7 bases spanning the gap. The CDR3 spans 15 residues. The V gene's germline CDR1 is LGHNA and CDR2 YNFKEQ.

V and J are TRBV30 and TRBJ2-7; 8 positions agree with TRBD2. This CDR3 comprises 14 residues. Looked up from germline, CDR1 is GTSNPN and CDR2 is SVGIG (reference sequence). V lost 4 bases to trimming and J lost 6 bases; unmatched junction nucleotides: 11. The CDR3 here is CAWIGEAGEGEQYF. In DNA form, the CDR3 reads TGTGCCTGGATTGGTGAAGCGGGAGAGGGCGAGCAGTACTTC. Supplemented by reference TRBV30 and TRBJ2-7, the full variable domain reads SQTIHQWPATLVQPVGSPLSLECTVEGTSNPNLYWYRQAAGRGLQLLFYSVGIGQISSEVPQNLSASRPQDRQFILSSKKLLLSDSGFYLCAWIGEAGEGEQYFGPGTRLTVT.

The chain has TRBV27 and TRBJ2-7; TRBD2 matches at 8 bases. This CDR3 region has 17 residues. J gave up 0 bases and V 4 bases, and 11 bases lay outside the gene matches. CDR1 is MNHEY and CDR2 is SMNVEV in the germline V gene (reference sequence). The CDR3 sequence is CASSSPTTSGSSYEQYF. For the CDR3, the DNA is TGTGCCAGCAGTTCCCCAACAACTAGCGGAAGCTCCTACGAGCAGTACTTC.

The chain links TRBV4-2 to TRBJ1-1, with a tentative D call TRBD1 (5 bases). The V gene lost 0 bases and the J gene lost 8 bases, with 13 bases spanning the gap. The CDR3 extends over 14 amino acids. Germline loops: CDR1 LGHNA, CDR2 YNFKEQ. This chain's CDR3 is CASSQEKGIDEAFF. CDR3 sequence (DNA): TGTGCCAGCAGCCAAGAGAAGGGGATAGACGAAGCTTTCTTT.

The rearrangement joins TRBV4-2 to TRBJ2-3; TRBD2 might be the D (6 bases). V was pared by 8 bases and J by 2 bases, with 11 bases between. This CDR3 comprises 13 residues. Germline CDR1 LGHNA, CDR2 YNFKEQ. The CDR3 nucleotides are TGTGCCAGCCGGGACTCGAACACAGATACGCAGTATTTT. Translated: CASRDSNTDTQYF.

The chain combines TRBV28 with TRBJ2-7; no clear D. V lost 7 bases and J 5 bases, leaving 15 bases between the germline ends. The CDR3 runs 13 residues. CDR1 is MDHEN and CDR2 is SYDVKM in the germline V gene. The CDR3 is CASTADYPNEQYF. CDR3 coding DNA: TGTGCCAGCACCGCAGATTATCCGAACGAGCAGTACTTC.

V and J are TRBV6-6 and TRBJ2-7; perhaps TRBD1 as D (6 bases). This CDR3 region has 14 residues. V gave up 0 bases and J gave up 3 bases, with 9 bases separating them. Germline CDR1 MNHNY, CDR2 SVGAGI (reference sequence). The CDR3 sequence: CASSYSGTYYEQYF. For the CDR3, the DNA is TGTGCCAGCAGTTACTCCGGGACATACTACGAGCAGTACTTC.

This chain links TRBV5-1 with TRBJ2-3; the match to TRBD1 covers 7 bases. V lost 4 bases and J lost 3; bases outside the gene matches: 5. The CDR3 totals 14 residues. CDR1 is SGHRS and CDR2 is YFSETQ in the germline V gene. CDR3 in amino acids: CASSPTGVTDTQYF. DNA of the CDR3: TGCGCCAGCAGCCCCACAGGGGTTACAGATACGCAGTATTTT.

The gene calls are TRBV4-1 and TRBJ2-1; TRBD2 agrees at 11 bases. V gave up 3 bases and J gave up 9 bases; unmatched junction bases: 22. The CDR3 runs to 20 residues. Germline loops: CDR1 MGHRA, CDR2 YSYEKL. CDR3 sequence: CASSHQALPLAGEGLGEQFF. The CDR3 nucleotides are TGCGCCAGCAGCCACCAAGCACTCCCACTAGCGGGAGAGGGACTGGGTGAGCAGTTCTTC.

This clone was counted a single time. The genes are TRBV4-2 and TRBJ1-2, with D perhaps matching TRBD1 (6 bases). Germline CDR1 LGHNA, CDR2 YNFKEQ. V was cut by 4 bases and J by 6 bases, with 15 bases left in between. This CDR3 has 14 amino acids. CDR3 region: CASSLGTYGNGYTF. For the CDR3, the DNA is TGTGCCAGCAGCCTTGGGACATACGGGAATGGCTACACCTTC.

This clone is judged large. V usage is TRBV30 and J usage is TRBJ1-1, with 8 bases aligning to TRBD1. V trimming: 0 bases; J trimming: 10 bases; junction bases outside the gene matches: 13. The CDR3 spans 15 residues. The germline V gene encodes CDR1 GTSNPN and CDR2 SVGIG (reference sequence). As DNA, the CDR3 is TGTGCCTGGAGTGTAACAGGGACAGGCCAGTATGGAGCTTTCTTT. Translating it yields CAWSVTGTGQYGAFF.

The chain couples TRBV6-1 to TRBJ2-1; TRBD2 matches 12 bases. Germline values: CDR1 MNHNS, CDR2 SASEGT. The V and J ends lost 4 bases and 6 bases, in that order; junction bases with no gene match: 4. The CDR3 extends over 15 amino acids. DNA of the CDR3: TGTGCCAGCAGTGGACCGGGACTAGCGGGCAATGAGCAGTTCTTC. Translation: CASSGPGLAGNEQFF.

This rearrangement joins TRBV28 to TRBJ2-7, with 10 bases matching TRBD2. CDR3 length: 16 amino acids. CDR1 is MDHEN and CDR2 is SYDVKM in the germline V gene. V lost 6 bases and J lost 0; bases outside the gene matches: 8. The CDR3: CASRSSSGSTSYEQYF. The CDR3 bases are TGTGCCAGCAGAAGTTCTAGCGGGAGCACCTCCTACGAGCAGTACTTC.

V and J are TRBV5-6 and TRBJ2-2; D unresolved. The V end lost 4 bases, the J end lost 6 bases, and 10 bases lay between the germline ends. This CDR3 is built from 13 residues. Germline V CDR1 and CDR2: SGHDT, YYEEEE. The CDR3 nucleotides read TGTGCCAGCAGCCGCCCATTAGCCGGGGAGCTGTTTTTT. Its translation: CASSRPLAGELFF.

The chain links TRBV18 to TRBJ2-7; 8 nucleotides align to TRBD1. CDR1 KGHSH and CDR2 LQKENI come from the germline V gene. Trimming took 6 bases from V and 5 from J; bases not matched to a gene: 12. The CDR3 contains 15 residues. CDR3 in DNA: TGTGCCAGCTCCGACCCGGACAGGGCCGCCAACGAGCAGTACTTC. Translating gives CASSDPDRAANEQYF.

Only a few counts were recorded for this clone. The CDR3 is CASSLGARAREQYF. In DNA, the CDR3 is TGTGCCAGCAGCTTAGGGGCGCGGGCTCGCGAGCAGTACTTC. The V and J genes are TRBV7-8 and TRBJ2-7; perhaps TRBD2 as D (5 bases). V was cut by 1 base and J by 6 bases, with 13 bases left in between. Germline CDR1 SGHVS, CDR2 FQNEAQ. CDR3 length equals 14 residues.